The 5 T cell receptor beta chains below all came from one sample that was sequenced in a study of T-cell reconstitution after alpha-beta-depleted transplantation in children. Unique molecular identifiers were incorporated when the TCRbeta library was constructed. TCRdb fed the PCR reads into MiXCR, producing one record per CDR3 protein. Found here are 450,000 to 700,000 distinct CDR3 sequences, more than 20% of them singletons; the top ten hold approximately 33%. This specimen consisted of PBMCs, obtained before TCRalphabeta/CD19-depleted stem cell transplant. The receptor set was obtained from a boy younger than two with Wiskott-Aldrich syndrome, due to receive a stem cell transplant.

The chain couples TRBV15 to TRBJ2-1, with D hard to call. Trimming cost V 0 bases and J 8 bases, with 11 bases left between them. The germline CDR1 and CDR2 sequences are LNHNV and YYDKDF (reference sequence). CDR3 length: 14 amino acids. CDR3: CATSRDIRLDEQFF. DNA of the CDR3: TGTGCCACCAGCAGAGATATAAGGTTGGATGAGCAGTTCTTC.

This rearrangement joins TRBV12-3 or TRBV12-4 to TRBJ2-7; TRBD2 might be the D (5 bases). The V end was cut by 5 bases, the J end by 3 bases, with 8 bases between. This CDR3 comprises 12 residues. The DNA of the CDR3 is TGTGCCAGCAGTAGCGGATTCTACGAGCAGTACTTC. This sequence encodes CASSSGFYEQYF.

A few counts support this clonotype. CDR3: CAISVLVNTEAFF. The DNA for the CDR3 is TGTGCCATCAGTGTTCTGGTGAACACTGAAGCTTTCTTT. V is TRBV10-3 and J is TRBJ1-1; the D is unclear. Per germline, CDR1 ENHRY and CDR2 SYGVKD. Trimming took 4 bases from V and 0 from J, leaving 6 bases between them. The CDR3 loop spans 13 amino acids.

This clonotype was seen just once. Here the CDR3 reads CSVEDRAGRASTDTQYF. The CDR3 coding sequence is TGCAGCGTTGAAGATCGGGCCGGGAGAGCTAGCACAGATACGCAGTATTTT. This chain uses TRBV29-1 with TRBJ2-3, with a tentative D call TRBD2 (6 bases). Per the germline V gene, CDR1 is SQVTM and CDR2 is ANQGSEA. This CDR3 comprises 17 residues. With 0 bases removed from V and 0 bases from J, the gap between germline ends came to 16 bases.

CDR3 nucleotides: TGTGCCAGCAGCCCGGGACGACCCGGACAAGAGACCCAGTACTTC. Translated: CASSPGRPGQETQYF. V and J are TRBV7-9 and TRBJ2-5, with D perhaps assigned TRBD1 or TRBD2 (5 bases each). The germline V and J ends were trimmed by 5 bases and 2 bases, with 15 bases remaining between them. The CDR3 sequence is 15 residues long. The germline gives CDR1 SEHNR, CDR2 FQNEAQ (reference sequence).